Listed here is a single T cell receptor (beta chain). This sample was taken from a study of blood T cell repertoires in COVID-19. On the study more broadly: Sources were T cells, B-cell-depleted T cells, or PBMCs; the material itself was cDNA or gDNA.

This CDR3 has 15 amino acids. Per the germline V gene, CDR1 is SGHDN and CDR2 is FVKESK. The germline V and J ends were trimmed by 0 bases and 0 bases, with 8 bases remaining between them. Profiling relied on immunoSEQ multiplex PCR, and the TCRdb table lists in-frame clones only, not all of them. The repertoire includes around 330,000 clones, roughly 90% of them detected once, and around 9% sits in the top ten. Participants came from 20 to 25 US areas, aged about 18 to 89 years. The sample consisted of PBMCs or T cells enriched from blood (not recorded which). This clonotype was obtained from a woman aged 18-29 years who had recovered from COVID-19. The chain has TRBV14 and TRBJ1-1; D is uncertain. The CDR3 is CASSQDWRLNTEAFF. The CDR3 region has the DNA TGTGCCAGCAGCCAAGATTGGCGGCTGAACACTGAAGCTTTCTTT.